A selection of T cell receptor beta chains follows, all from one sample in a study of cytomegalovirus exposure and HLA in healthy donors. Some clones are missing from TCRdb's copy, which holds only in-frame ones; the method was immunoSEQ multiplex PCR. The table includes around 52,000 clones, roughly 93% detected once. Sequencing was performed on PBMCs. These receptors were taken from a young woman in good health and CMV-seronegative. Both conserved end residues are part of each CDR3. Each record gives: clone size, J gene, V gene, D gene, CDR3 protein, CDR3 DNA. A D gene is named only where the DNA matches it firmly. The size of a clone is reported for some rows only, either as once, few or many, or as a class for expanded clones.

abundance: NA; j_gene: TRBJ1-4; v_gene: TRBV2; d_gene: TRBD1; CDR3aa: CASRTGGLGEKLFF; CDR3nt: TGTGCCAGCAGGACAGGGGGCTTGGGTGAAAAACTGTTTTTT
abundance: NA; j_gene: TRBJ2-7; v_gene: TRBV7-6; d_gene: TRBD1; CDR3aa: CASSLETGAYEQYF; CDR3nt: TGTGCCAGCAGCTTAGAAACAGGGGCCTACGAGCAGTACTTC
abundance: NA; j_gene: TRBJ1-1; v_gene: TRBV6-5; d_gene: NA; CDR3aa: CASSYLTGTEAFF; CDR3nt: TGTGCCAGCAGTTATTTGACAGGAACTGAAGCTTTCTTT
abundance: NA; j_gene: TRBJ1-5; v_gene: TRBV5-6; d_gene: NA; CDR3aa: CASSSITLDQPQHF; CDR3nt: TGTGCCAGCAGCTCCATAACTCTAGATCAGCCCCAGCATTTT
abundance: NA; j_gene: TRBJ1-5; v_gene: TRBV30; d_gene: NA; CDR3aa: CAWSVQNQPQHF; CDR3nt: TGTGCCTGGAGTGTACAAAATCAGCCCCAGCATTTT
abundance: NA; j_gene: TRBJ2-7; v_gene: TRBV5-4; d_gene: NA; CDR3aa: CASSLGQGGSYEQYF; CDR3nt: TGTGCCAGCAGCTTGGGGCAGGGGGGATCCTACGAGCAGTACTTC
abundance: NA; j_gene: TRBJ1-1; v_gene: TRBV6-5; d_gene: NA; CDR3aa: CASSYSANTEAFF; CDR3nt: TGTGCCAGCAGTTACTCAGCGAACACTGAAGCTTTCTTT
abundance: NA; j_gene: TRBJ1-5; v_gene: TRBV19; d_gene: TRBD1; CDR3aa: CASSIGRQGTRNQPQHF; CDR3nt: TGTGCCAGTAGTATCGGGAGACAGGGAACACGGAATCAGCCCCAGCATTTT
abundance: NA; j_gene: TRBJ1-3; v_gene: TRBV5-4; d_gene: NA; CDR3aa: CASSKSISGNTIYF; CDR3nt: TGTGCCAGCAGCAAATCAATCTCTGGAAACACCATATATTTT
abundance: once; j_gene: TRBJ1-2; v_gene: TRBV15; d_gene: NA; CDR3aa: CATSRDYRPYTF; CDR3nt: TGTGCCACCAGCAGAGATTACAGGCCCTACACCTTC
abundance: few; j_gene: TRBJ1-2; v_gene: TRBV7-6; d_gene: NA; CDR3aa: CASSLTFTSYGYTF; CDR3nt: TGTGCCAGCAGCTTAACCTTCACCAGCTATGGCTACACCTTC
abundance: NA; j_gene: TRBJ2-3; v_gene: TRBV27; d_gene: TRBD2; CDR3aa: CASSASTSGIIDTQYF; CDR3nt: TGTGCCAGCAGTGCCTCGACTAGCGGGATCATAGATACGCAGTATTTT
abundance: NA; j_gene: TRBJ2-1; v_gene: TRBV28; d_gene: NA; CDR3aa: CASSLAAPLSEQFF; CDR3nt: TGTGCCAGCAGTTTAGCGGCTCCCCTTTCTGAGCAGTTCTTC
abundance: NA; j_gene: TRBJ2-7; v_gene: TRBV9; d_gene: TRBD1; CDR3aa: CASSGTGEQYF; CDR3nt: TGTGCCAGCAGCGGGACAGGGGAGCAGTACTTC
abundance: NA; j_gene: TRBJ2-5; v_gene: TRBV7-9; d_gene: NA; CDR3aa: CASTLRETQYF; CDR3nt: TGTGCCAGCACACTTCGAGAGACCCAGTACTTC
abundance: NA; j_gene: TRBJ1-2; v_gene: TRBV7-8; d_gene: NA; CDR3aa: CASSLELKANYGYTF; CDR3nt: TGTGCCAGCAGCTTAGAACTTAAAGCTAACTATGGCTACACCTTC
abundance: NA; j_gene: TRBJ1-6; v_gene: TRBV5-4; d_gene: NA; CDR3aa: CASSAIRSGVGSPLHF; CDR3nt: TGTGCCAGCAGCGCGATTAGGTCAGGGGTAGGTTCACCCCTCCACTTT
abundance: NA; j_gene: TRBJ1-2; v_gene: TRBV5-1; d_gene: NA; CDR3aa: CASSLLDPGSELDGYTF; CDR3nt: TGCGCCAGCAGCTTGTTGGATCCAGGCAGTGAGTTGGATGGCTACACCTTC
abundance: NA; j_gene: TRBJ1-2; v_gene: TRBV9; d_gene: NA; CDR3aa: CASSVVDKEGSNYGYTF; CDR3nt: TGTGCCAGCAGCGTAGTGGACAAGGAGGGCTCTAACTATGGCTACACCTTC
abundance: NA; j_gene: TRBJ2-3; v_gene: TRBV7-9; d_gene: NA; CDR3aa: CASSFPGHNTDTQYF; CDR3nt: TGTGCCAGCAGCTTCCCGGGACACAACACAGATACGCAGTATTTT
abundance: NA; j_gene: TRBJ1-5; v_gene: TRBV7-9; d_gene: NA; CDR3aa: CASRNQDQPQHF; CDR3nt: TGTGCCAGCAGAAATCAGGATCAGCCCCAGCATTTT
abundance: NA; j_gene: TRBJ1-2; v_gene: TRBV18; d_gene: NA; CDR3aa: CASSPRQADGYTF; CDR3nt: TGTGCCAGCTCACCCAGACAGGCGGATGGCTACACCTTC
abundance: NA; j_gene: TRBJ2-1; v_gene: TRBV7-8; d_gene: NA; CDR3aa: CASSLTGKGDNEQFF; CDR3nt: TGTGCCAGCAGCTTAACAGGTAAAGGGGACAATGAGCAGTTCTTC
abundance: NA; j_gene: TRBJ2-3; v_gene: TRBV15; d_gene: TRBD1; CDR3aa: CATSPGGFTDTQYF; CDR3nt: TGTGCCACCAGTCCAGGGGGCTTCACAGATACGCAGTATTTT
abundance: NA; j_gene: TRBJ2-1; v_gene: TRBV21-1; d_gene: NA; CDR3aa: CASSTPPGGRRSNEQFF; CDR3nt: TGTGCCAGCAGCACTCCACCTGGCGGGAGAAGAAGCAATGAGCAGTTCTTC
abundance: once; j_gene: TRBJ2-5; v_gene: TRBV27; d_gene: TRBD2; CDR3aa: CASSFGGRAQETQYF; CDR3nt: TGTGCCAGCAGTTTTGGCGGGAGGGCCCAAGAGACCCAGTACTTC
abundance: NA; j_gene: TRBJ2-2; v_gene: TRBV6-1; d_gene: NA; CDR3aa: CASSNTGELFF; CDR3nt: TGTGCCAGTTCTAACACCGGGGAGCTGTTTTTT
abundance: NA; j_gene: TRBJ2-3; v_gene: TRBV11-2; d_gene: TRBD2; CDR3aa: CASSPGTSTLDTQYF; CDR3nt: TGTGCCAGCAGCCCCGGGACTAGCACCCTTGATACGCAGTATTTT
abundance: NA; j_gene: TRBJ2-1; v_gene: TRBV14; d_gene: NA; CDR3aa: CASSQETRFYEQFF; CDR3nt: TGTGCCAGCAGCCAAGAAACTAGGTTTTATGAGCAGTTCTTC
abundance: once; j_gene: TRBJ1-2; v_gene: TRBV30; d_gene: TRBD1; CDR3aa: CAWSRDRGGYTF; CDR3nt: TGTGCCTGGAGCCGAGACAGGGGGGGCTACACCTTC
abundance: NA; j_gene: TRBJ1-1; v_gene: TRBV16; d_gene: NA; CDR3aa: CASSQSSGPTEAFF; CDR3nt: TGTGCCAGCAGCCAATCGTCAGGGCCCACTGAAGCTTTCTTT
abundance: NA; j_gene: TRBJ2-7; v_gene: TRBV19; d_gene: NA; CDR3aa: CATGSRTYEQYF; CDR3nt: TGTGCCACAGGGTCCAGAACCTACGAGCAGTACTTC
abundance: NA; j_gene: TRBJ2-1; v_gene: TRBV5-4; d_gene: TRBD2; CDR3aa: CASSTTSGAGGQLF; CDR3nt: TGTGCCAGCAGCACTACCTCGGGAGCGGGGGGTCAGCTCTTC
abundance: NA; j_gene: TRBJ2-3; v_gene: TRBV4-3; d_gene: TRBD2; CDR3aa: CASSQDGGASGKPTPSTDTQYF; CDR3nt: TGCGCCAGCAGCCAAGATGGAGGGGCTAGCGGGAAGCCAACTCCTAGCACAGATACGCAGTATTTT
abundance: NA; j_gene: TRBJ2-1; v_gene: TRBV5-1; d_gene: NA; CDR3aa: CASRLGVSSYNEQFF; CDR3nt: TGCGCCAGCAGACTGGGCGTCAGCTCCTACAATGAGCAGTTCTTC
abundance: NA; j_gene: TRBJ2-2; v_gene: TRBV19; d_gene: TRBD1; CDR3aa: CASRETGEFRATGELFF; CDR3nt: TGTGCCAGTAGGGAGACAGGGGAGTTTAGAGCCACCGGGGAGCTGTTTTTT
abundance: NA; j_gene: TRBJ2-1; v_gene: TRBV9; d_gene: NA; CDR3aa: CASSVVGGSYNEQFF; CDR3nt: TGTGCCAGCAGCGTAGTGGGGGGCTCCTACAATGAGCAGTTCTTC
abundance: NA; j_gene: TRBJ2-1; v_gene: TRBV11-3; d_gene: NA; CDR3aa: CASSLDRTGGGNNEQFF; CDR3nt: TGTGCCAGCAGCTTAGATCGGACGGGGGGCGGGAACAATGAGCAGTTCTTC
abundance: NA; j_gene: TRBJ2-5; v_gene: TRBV5-6; d_gene: NA; CDR3aa: CASSEAGQETQYF; CDR3nt: TGTGCCAGCAGCGAAGCGGGCCAAGAGACCCAGTACTTC
abundance: NA; j_gene: TRBJ2-5; v_gene: TRBV9; d_gene: TRBD2; CDR3aa: CASSVAGGPRETQYF; CDR3nt: TGTGCCAGCAGCGTAGCGGGAGGGCCGCGGGAGACCCAGTACTTC
abundance: NA; j_gene: TRBJ1-6; v_gene: TRBV19; d_gene: NA; CDR3aa: CASSPNRDQAVASYNSPLHF; CDR3nt: TGTGCCAGTAGTCCAAACAGGGATCAGGCGGTGGCCTCCTATAATTCACCCCTCCACTTT
abundance: NA; j_gene: TRBJ2-5; v_gene: TRBV5-6; d_gene: TRBD1; CDR3aa: CASSLGQQETQYF; CDR3nt: TGTGCCAGCAGCCTGGGACAGCAAGAGACCCAGTACTTC
abundance: NA; j_gene: TRBJ2-1; v_gene: TRBV27; d_gene: TRBD2; CDR3aa: CASSSGGKQFF; CDR3nt: TGTGCCAGCAGTAGCGGGGGAAAGCAGTTCTTC
abundance: NA; j_gene: TRBJ1-2; v_gene: TRBV6-7; d_gene: NA; CDR3aa: CASSYSDSYGYTF; CDR3nt: TGTGCCAGCAGTTACTCAGACAGCTATGGCTACACCTTC
abundance: NA; j_gene: TRBJ1-3; v_gene: TRBV10-3; d_gene: NA; CDR3aa: CAIEEGHSGNTIYF; CDR3nt: TGTGCCATAGAGGAGGGGCACTCTGGAAACACCATATATTTT
abundance: NA; j_gene: TRBJ1-2; v_gene: TRBV5-6; d_gene: TRBD1; CDR3aa: CASSPRGIANYGYTF; CDR3nt: TGTGCCAGCAGCCCCAGGGGGATAGCTAACTATGGCTACACCTTC
abundance: NA; j_gene: TRBJ2-2; v_gene: TRBV7-9; d_gene: TRBD1; CDR3aa: CASSSPGQGNTGELFF; CDR3nt: TGTGCCAGCAGCTCACCGGGACAGGGCAACACCGGGGAGCTGTTTTTT
abundance: NA; j_gene: TRBJ1-2; v_gene: TRBV9; d_gene: TRBD1; CDR3aa: CASSVVGTGASAGYGYTF; CDR3nt: TGTGCCAGCAGCGTAGTAGGGACAGGGGCATCGGCGGGCTATGGCTACACCTTC
abundance: NA; j_gene: TRBJ1-2; v_gene: TRBV19; d_gene: TRBD1; CDR3aa: CASSRDRAYGYTF; CDR3nt: TGTGCCAGTAGCCGGGACAGGGCTTATGGCTACACCTTC
abundance: NA; j_gene: TRBJ2-6; v_gene: TRBV7-8; d_gene: NA; CDR3aa: CASSFWALAGANVLTF; CDR3nt: TGTGCCAGCAGCTTTTGGGCTCTGGCTGGGGCCAACGTCCTGACTTTC
abundance: NA; j_gene: TRBJ2-1; v_gene: TRBV7-2; d_gene: NA; CDR3aa: CASSPRRPGILPNEQFF; CDR3nt: TGTGCCAGCAGCCCCCGCCGTCCCGGGATTCTGCCCAATGAGCAGTTCTTC
abundance: NA; j_gene: TRBJ1-1; v_gene: TRBV5-8; d_gene: NA; CDR3aa: CASSLDQGGEAFF; CDR3nt: TGTGCCAGCAGCTTGGATCAGGGAGGTGAAGCTTTCTTT
abundance: NA; j_gene: TRBJ1-2; v_gene: TRBV29-1; d_gene: NA; CDR3aa: CSVGQLTNYGYTF; CDR3nt: TGCAGCGTTGGACAGCTGACTAACTATGGCTACACCTTC
abundance: NA; j_gene: TRBJ2-7; v_gene: TRBV19; d_gene: NA; CDR3aa: CASSTYISYEQYF; CDR3nt: TGTGCCAGTAGTACTTACATCTCCTACGAGCAGTACTTC
abundance: NA; j_gene: TRBJ1-1; v_gene: TRBV7-9; d_gene: NA; CDR3aa: CASSLVKGMNTEAFF; CDR3nt: TGTGCCAGCAGCTTAGTGAAGGGGATGAACACTGAAGCTTTCTTT
abundance: NA; j_gene: TRBJ1-4; v_gene: TRBV19; d_gene: NA; CDR3aa: CASSIPGGNEKLFF; CDR3nt: TGTGCCAGTAGTATACCGGGGGGGAATGAAAAACTGTTTTTT
abundance: NA; j_gene: TRBJ1-5; v_gene: TRBV6-5; d_gene: NA; CDR3aa: CASSYNRNQPQHF; CDR3nt: TGTGCCAGCAGTTACAACAGAAATCAGCCCCAGCATTTT
abundance: NA; j_gene: TRBJ1-2; v_gene: TRBV25-1; d_gene: NA; CDR3aa: CASSEVGLGGYTF; CDR3nt: TGTGCCAGCAGTGAAGTAGGCCTCGGGGGCTACACCTTC